The rows below give T cell receptor beta chains drawn from one sample of a study of T cells in Graves' hyperthyroidism and ophthalmopathy. One entry per CDR3 protein results from TCRdb running MiXCR on the multiplex PCR reads. The table records fewer than 600,000 distinct CDR3 sequences, about 15% of them present only once. Input material: blood. Receptor source: a woman younger than 35 with Graves' hyperthyroidism. The CDR3 runs from the conserved cysteine through the conserved F or W. The order of the fields is J gene, clone size, D gene, V gene, CDR3 DNA, CDR3 protein. A D gene is named only where the DNA matches it firmly. Size tells how often a clone was seen (once, few, many) or the class of an expanded clone, and some rows leave it out.

J gene: TRBJ1-2
clone size: many
D gene: -
V gene: TRBV7-2
CDR3 DNA: TGTGCCAGCAGCTTGGGCAAACGACGCTATGGCTACACCTTC
CDR3 protein: CASSLGKRRYGYTF

J gene: TRBJ1-1
clone size: many
D gene: -
V gene: TRBV25-1
CDR3 DNA: TGTGCCAGCAGTCGCGACGGCGGAACGTACAGAGCTTTCTTT
CDR3 protein: CASSRDGGTYRAFF

J gene: TRBJ2-7
clone size: -
D gene: TRBD1
V gene: TRBV5-1
CDR3 DNA: TGCGCCAGCAGCTTGGGTGGACAGGGGGGCTACGAGCAGTACTTC
CDR3 protein: CASSLGGQGGYEQYF

J gene: TRBJ2-2
clone size: -
D gene: -
V gene: TRBV7-6
CDR3 DNA: TGTGCCAGCAGCACCTCCCCCGCCGGGGAGCTGTTTTTT
CDR3 protein: CASSTSPAGELFF

J gene: TRBJ2-3
clone size: many
D gene: TRBD2
V gene: TRBV11-2
CDR3 DNA: TGTGTCAGCAGCTTAGAACTAGCGGGAAACGTGGGTACGCAGTATTTT
CDR3 protein: CVSSLELAGNVGTQYF

J gene: TRBJ2-1
clone size: many
D gene: -
V gene: TRBV3-1
CDR3 DNA: TGTGCCAGCAGCCAAGAGAGGTGGGAGCAGTTCTTC
CDR3 protein: CASSQERWEQFF

J gene: TRBJ1-5
clone size: many
D gene: -
V gene: TRBV30
CDR3 DNA: TGTGCCTGGAGTACTCAAGGGGATCAGCCCCAGCATTTT
CDR3 protein: CAWSTQGDQPQHF

J gene: TRBJ2-2
clone size: many
D gene: -
V gene: TRBV19
CDR3 DNA: TGTGCCAGTACCACCCTAGACACCGGGGAGCTGTTTTTT
CDR3 protein: CASTTLDTGELFF

J gene: TRBJ2-5
clone size: many
D gene: TRBD2
V gene: TRBV18
CDR3 DNA: TGTGCCAGCTCACCACGCGAAGCGGGAGGAGGCGCGACCCAGTACTTC
CDR3 protein: CASSPREAGGGATQYF

J gene: TRBJ2-7
clone size: -
D gene: -
V gene: TRBV12-3/TRBV12-4
CDR3 DNA: TGTGCCAGCAGCACCACAGCTCATCCCGCCTACGAGCAGTACTTC
CDR3 protein: CASSTTAHPAYEQYF

J gene: TRBJ1-1
clone size: many
D gene: -
V gene: TRBV2
CDR3 DNA: TGTGCCAGCAGTGATTCTTGGGGCACTGAAGCTTTCTTT
CDR3 protein: CASSDSWGTEAFF

J gene: TRBJ1-3
clone size: few
D gene: TRBD1
V gene: TRBV29-1
CDR3 DNA: TGCAGCGGGAGCACGACAGGGGCTGGAAACACCATATATTTT
CDR3 protein: CSGSTTGAGNTIYF

J gene: TRBJ2-1
clone size: -
D gene: TRBD2
V gene: TRBV9
CDR3 DNA: TGTGCCAGCAGCGTAGCGGTTCGGGGAGGGTACAATGAGCAGTTCTTC
CDR3 protein: CASSVAVRGGYNEQFF

J gene: TRBJ2-7
clone size: -
D gene: -
V gene: TRBV9
CDR3 DNA: TGTGCCAGCAGCGTAGCAACGGGCAGCGAGCAGTACTTC
CDR3 protein: CASSVATGSEQYF

J gene: TRBJ2-1
clone size: many
D gene: -
V gene: TRBV12-3/TRBV12-4
CDR3 DNA: TGTGCCAGCAGTTTGATGATAGCAGACTACAATGAGCAGTTCTTC
CDR3 protein: CASSLMIADYNEQFF

J gene: TRBJ1-1
clone size: many
D gene: -
V gene: TRBV12-5
CDR3 DNA: TGTGCTAGTGGTTTCTCTTTACAGGACAAAAGCAGGGACACTGAAGCTTTCTTT
CDR3 protein: CASGFSLQDKSRDTEAFF

J gene: TRBJ1-3
clone size: few
D gene: -
V gene: TRBV12-5
CDR3 DNA: TGTGCTAGTGGTTTGGCGACCTATTCTGGAAACACCATATATTTT
CDR3 protein: CASGLATYSGNTIYF

J gene: TRBJ2-7
clone size: few
D gene: TRBD1
V gene: TRBV12-5
CDR3 DNA: TGTGCTAGTGGTTGGACAGGGGACAACGAGCAGTACTTC
CDR3 protein: CASGWTGDNEQYF

J gene: TRBJ2-3
clone size: many
D gene: TRBD2
V gene: TRBV20-1
CDR3 DNA: TGCAGTGCCCTGGGACTAGCGGGAGGTAAAATTCGCACAGATACGCAGTATTTT
CDR3 protein: CSALGLAGGKIRTDTQYF

J gene: TRBJ2-7
clone size: -
D gene: TRBD2
V gene: TRBV20-1
CDR3 DNA: TGCAGTGCTAGAGGTGGGACTAGCGGGACTCGTGAGCAGTACTTC
CDR3 protein: CSARGGTSGTREQYF

J gene: TRBJ2-1
clone size: many
D gene: -
V gene: TRBV27
CDR3 DNA: TGTGCCAGCCATGGTCAGCTGAGCAATGAGCAGTTCTTC
CDR3 protein: CASHGQLSNEQFF

J gene: TRBJ2-5
clone size: -
D gene: TRBD2
V gene: TRBV2
CDR3 DNA: TGTGCCAGCAGTTTGACTAGCGGGAAAGAGACCCAGTACTTC
CDR3 protein: CASSLTSGKETQYF

J gene: TRBJ2-7
clone size: -
D gene: -
V gene: TRBV7-9
CDR3 DNA: TGTGCCAGCAGCCTGAGTTGGGAGCAGTACTTC
CDR3 protein: CASSLSWEQYF

J gene: TRBJ2-7
clone size: many
D gene: TRBD2
V gene: TRBV6-2/TRBV6-3
CDR3 DNA: TGTGCCAGCATCGGGACTAGCGGTATCAAATCCTACGAGCAGTACTTC
CDR3 protein: CASIGTSGIKSYEQYF

J gene: TRBJ2-1
clone size: few
D gene: TRBD2
V gene: TRBV9
CDR3 DNA: TGTGCCAGCAGTGGCGCCGTGCGGGGGACTTACAATGAGCAGTTCTTC
CDR3 protein: CASSGAVRGTYNEQFF

J gene: TRBJ1-2
clone size: many
D gene: -
V gene: TRBV6-5
CDR3 DNA: TGTGCCAGCAGTTACCCGAGCGAGTTGGGATATGGCTACACCTTC
CDR3 protein: CASSYPSELGYGYTF

J gene: TRBJ2-1
clone size: -
D gene: TRBD2
V gene: TRBV6-1
CDR3 DNA: TGTGCCAGCACCTACGGAAATCTAGCGGGAGGGAATGAGCAGTTCTTC
CDR3 protein: CASTYGNLAGGNEQFF

J gene: TRBJ1-2
clone size: many
D gene: -
V gene: TRBV3-1
CDR3 DNA: TGTGCCAGCAGCCAAGGCGACAGGAGCTATGGCTACACCTTC
CDR3 protein: CASSQGDRSYGYTF

J gene: TRBJ2-3
clone size: few
D gene: -
V gene: TRBV19
CDR3 DNA: TGTGCCAGTAGTATAGATCGTGAAGATACGCAGTATTTT
CDR3 protein: CASSIDREDTQYF

J gene: TRBJ2-5
clone size: many
D gene: -
V gene: TRBV6-1
CDR3 DNA: TGTGCCAGCAGTTCGACCACTACAGGGTCTGGGGAGACCCAGTACTTC
CDR3 protein: CASSSTTTGSGETQYF

J gene: TRBJ1-1
clone size: -
D gene: -
V gene: TRBV19
CDR3 DNA: TGTGCCAGTAGTAGGCGGGCTGGGGTGAACACTGAAGCTTTCTTT
CDR3 protein: CASSRRAGVNTEAFF

J gene: TRBJ1-1
clone size: many
D gene: -
V gene: TRBV11-3
CDR3 DNA: TGTGCCAGCAGCTTGCATCAGGGTGAAGCTTTCTTT
CDR3 protein: CASSLHQGEAFF

J gene: TRBJ2-5
clone size: many
D gene: -
V gene: TRBV20-1
CDR3 DNA: TGCAGTGCTCAAACGGCGCGATGGTACCAAGAGACCCAGTACTTC
CDR3 protein: CSAQTARWYQETQYF

J gene: TRBJ2-1
clone size: many
D gene: -
V gene: TRBV30
CDR3 DNA: TGTGCCTCCGCCCCCATAAGCTCCTACAATGAGCAGTTCTTC
CDR3 protein: CASAPISSYNEQFF

J gene: TRBJ1-2
clone size: many
D gene: -
V gene: TRBV30
CDR3 DNA: TGTGCCGGTCCCGCCCCCGACAGCTATGGCTACACCTTC
CDR3 protein: CAGPAPDSYGYTF

J gene: TRBJ2-7
clone size: -
D gene: -
V gene: TRBV15
CDR3 DNA: TGTGCCACCAGCAGAGATTTGGGGGTTCGCGAGCAGTACTTC
CDR3 protein: CATSRDLGVREQYF

J gene: TRBJ2-2
clone size: -
D gene: -
V gene: TRBV9
CDR3 DNA: TGTGTCAGCAGCCGCTTCATAGCGGCCGCCACCGGGGAGCTGTTTTTT
CDR3 protein: CVSSRFIAAATGELFF

J gene: TRBJ1-4
clone size: -
D gene: -
V gene: TRBV12-3/TRBV12-4
CDR3 DNA: TGTGCCAGCGTTAAATCGGGGGCGGCTAATGAAAAACTGTTTTTT
CDR3 protein: CASVKSGAANEKLFF

J gene: TRBJ2-5
clone size: -
D gene: -
V gene: TRBV20-1
CDR3 DNA: TGCAGTGCTAGAGATCAGGGCGTGGCCCAGTACTTC
CDR3 protein: CSARDQGVAQYF

J gene: TRBJ2-1
clone size: many
D gene: TRBD2
V gene: TRBV2
CDR3 DNA: TGTGCCAGCAGTGAGGGACTAGCGGGAGGGTATGAGCAGTTCTTC
CDR3 protein: CASSEGLAGGYEQFF

J gene: TRBJ1-5
clone size: -
D gene: -
V gene: TRBV10-3
CDR3 DNA: TGTGCCATCGGCCCAACGCTTAGCAATCAGCCCCAGCATTTT
CDR3 protein: CAIGPTLSNQPQHF

J gene: TRBJ1-1
clone size: many
D gene: -
V gene: TRBV12-3/TRBV12-4
CDR3 DNA: TGTGCCAGCAGTACCCGAGGGAGGAACACTGAAGCTTTCTTT
CDR3 protein: CASSTRGRNTEAFF

J gene: TRBJ1-1
clone size: -
D gene: -
V gene: TRBV5-1
CDR3 DNA: TGCGCCAGCAGCTCCTCTTCGACGAACACTGAAGCTTTCTTT
CDR3 protein: CASSSSSTNTEAFF

J gene: TRBJ2-1
clone size: many
D gene: TRBD1
V gene: TRBV7-8
CDR3 DNA: TGTGCCAGCAGCACTCGGACAGGGTCCTACAATGAGCAGTTCTTC
CDR3 protein: CASSTRTGSYNEQFF

J gene: TRBJ1-4
clone size: few
D gene: TRBD1
V gene: TRBV19
CDR3 DNA: TGTGCCAGTAGGACCGGGACAGAGAATGAAAAACTGTTTTTT
CDR3 protein: CASRTGTENEKLFF

J gene: TRBJ2-1
clone size: many
D gene: -
V gene: TRBV7-8
CDR3 DNA: TGTGCCAGCAGCTTCGGACATCCGGCCTACAATGAGCAGTTCTTC
CDR3 protein: CASSFGHPAYNEQFF

J gene: TRBJ2-1
clone size: many
D gene: TRBD2
V gene: TRBV27
CDR3 DNA: TGTGCCAGCAGTCGGGGACTAGGAGGGGACAATGAGCAGTTCTTC
CDR3 protein: CASSRGLGGDNEQFF

J gene: TRBJ2-5
clone size: many
D gene: TRBD2
V gene: TRBV12-3/TRBV12-4
CDR3 DNA: TGTGCCAGCAGTTTAAGGGCTAGCGGGATACAAGAGACCCAGTACTTC
CDR3 protein: CASSLRASGIQETQYF

J gene: TRBJ1-5
clone size: many
D gene: TRBD1
V gene: TRBV4-2
CDR3 DNA: TGTGCCAGCAGCACCTCCGGGACAGGGGGCGGACAGCCCCAGCATTTT
CDR3 protein: CASSTSGTGGGQPQHF

J gene: TRBJ2-7
clone size: many
D gene: -
V gene: TRBV5-6
CDR3 DNA: TGTGCCAGCAGCTTGCGGGACGGGGCCTACGAGCAGTACTTC
CDR3 protein: CASSLRDGAYEQYF

J gene: TRBJ2-1
clone size: -
D gene: -
V gene: TRBV6-1
CDR3 DNA: TGTGCCAGCAGTCCCGGGGGGCAGGCCGTTTCCTACAATGAGCAGTTCTTC
CDR3 protein: CASSPGGQAVSYNEQFF

J gene: TRBJ2-2
clone size: many
D gene: -
V gene: TRBV11-3
CDR3 DNA: TGTGCCAGCAGCTCCCCCTCCCGTGCGAACACCGGGGAGCTGTTTTTT
CDR3 protein: CASSSPSRANTGELFF

J gene: TRBJ2-3
clone size: many
D gene: TRBD2
V gene: TRBV3-1
CDR3 DNA: TGTGCCAGCAGCCAAGGAGGACTAGCTACGCAGTATTTT
CDR3 protein: CASSQGGLATQYF

J gene: TRBJ1-1
clone size: many
D gene: -
V gene: TRBV20-1
CDR3 DNA: TGCAGTGCTAGAGAGGGCGGGACTGAAGCTTTCTTT
CDR3 protein: CSAREGGTEAFF

J gene: TRBJ1-5
clone size: -
D gene: -
V gene: TRBV19
CDR3 DNA: TGTGCCAGTAGTATAGTAGTAGGGATTAGGAATCAGCCCCAGCATTTT
CDR3 protein: CASSIVVGIRNQPQHF

J gene: TRBJ2-7
clone size: many
D gene: -
V gene: TRBV19
CDR3 DNA: TGTGCCAGTAGTACCCCGGGACATAGCTCCTACGAGCAGTACTTC
CDR3 protein: CASSTPGHSSYEQYF